This note documents a single TCR beta chain sequence. This sample is drawn from a study of cytomegalovirus exposure and HLA in healthy donors. In the PCR, 60 Vbeta and 13 Jbeta primers were used. TCRdb's table, derived via immunoSEQ multiplex PCR, lists solely in-frame clones and lacks some. The sample consists of approximately 170,000 clones, roughly 80% of them appearing once. This CDR3 has 16 residues. Germline CDR1 reads LNHDA; CDR2 reads SQIVND (reference sequence). V lost 4 bases and J lost 1, with 15 bases in between. Source material: PBMCs. This sequence was found in a male donor in good health and CMV-seronegative. This chain connects TRBV19 to TRBJ2-3; D might be TRBD2 (6 bases). DNA of the CDR3: TGTGCCAGTAGTACCTTAGCGGCTTCTGGCACAGATACGCAGTATTTT. This translates into CASSTLAASGTDTQYF. Filled out from reference TRBV19 and TRBJ2-3, the complete variable domain reads DGGITQSPKYLFRKEGQNVTLSCEQNLNHDAMYWYRQDPGQGLRLIYYSQIVNDFQKGDIAEGYSVSREKKESFPLTVTSAQKNPTAFYLCASSTLAASGTDTQYFGPGTRLTVL.